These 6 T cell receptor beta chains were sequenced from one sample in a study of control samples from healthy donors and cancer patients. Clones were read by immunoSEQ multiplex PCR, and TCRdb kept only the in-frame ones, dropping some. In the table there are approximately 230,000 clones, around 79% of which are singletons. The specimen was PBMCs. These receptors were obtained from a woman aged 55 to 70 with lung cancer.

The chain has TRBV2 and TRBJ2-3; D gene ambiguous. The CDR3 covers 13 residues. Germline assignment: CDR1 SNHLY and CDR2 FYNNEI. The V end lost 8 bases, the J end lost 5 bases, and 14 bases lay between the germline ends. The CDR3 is CASSFQERDTQYF. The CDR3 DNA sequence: TGTGCCAGCTCCTTCCAGGAACGAGATACGCAGTATTTT.

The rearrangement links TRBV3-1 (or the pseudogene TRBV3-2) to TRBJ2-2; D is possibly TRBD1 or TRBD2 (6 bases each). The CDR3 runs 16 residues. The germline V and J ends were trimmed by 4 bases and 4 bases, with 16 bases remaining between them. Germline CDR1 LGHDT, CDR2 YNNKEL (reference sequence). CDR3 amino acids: CASSLRRGTSTGELFF. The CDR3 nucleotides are TGTGCCAGCAGCCTTCGGAGGGGGACGAGCACCGGGGAGCTGTTTTTT.

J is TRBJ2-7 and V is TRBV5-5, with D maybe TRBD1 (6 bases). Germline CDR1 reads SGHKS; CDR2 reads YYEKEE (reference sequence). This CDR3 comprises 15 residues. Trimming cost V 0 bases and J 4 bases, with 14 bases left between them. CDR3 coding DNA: TGTGCCAGCAGCTTGGCGGCAGGGGTGGTATACGAGCAGTACTTC. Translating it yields CASSLAAGVVYEQYF.

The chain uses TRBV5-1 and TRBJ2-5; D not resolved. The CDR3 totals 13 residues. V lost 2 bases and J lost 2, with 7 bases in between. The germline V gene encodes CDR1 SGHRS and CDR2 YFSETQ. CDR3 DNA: TGCGCCAGCAGCTTTTCGAAACAAGAGACCCAGTACTTC. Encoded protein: CASSFSKQETQYF.

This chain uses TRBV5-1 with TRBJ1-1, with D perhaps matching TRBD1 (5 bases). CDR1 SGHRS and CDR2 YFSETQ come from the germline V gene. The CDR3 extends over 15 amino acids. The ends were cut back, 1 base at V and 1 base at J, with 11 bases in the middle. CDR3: CASSLTPGTNTEAFF. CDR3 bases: TGCGCCAGCAGCTTGACTCCAGGGACGAACACTGAAGCTTTCTTT.

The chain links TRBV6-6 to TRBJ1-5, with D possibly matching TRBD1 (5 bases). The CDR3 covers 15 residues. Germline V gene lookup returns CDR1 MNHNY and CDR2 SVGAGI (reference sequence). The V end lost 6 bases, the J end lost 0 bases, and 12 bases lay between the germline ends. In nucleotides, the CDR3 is TGTGCCAGCAGGTCAGACAGCTATAGCAATCAGCCCCAGCATTTT. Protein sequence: CASRSDSYSNQPQHF.